This T cell receptor (beta chain) came from a study of cytomegalovirus exposure and HLA in healthy donors. Findings of the study overall: The study found most TCR sequences rare, yet found some public TCRs in many donors.

Regarding this clone: Its antigen is not identified.

Repertoires were generated with immunoSEQ multiplex PCR, while TCRdb's copy carries only in-frame clones and drops some. The sample has approximately 120,000 clones, 90% to 95% seen once. The CDR3 has 14 residues. The V gene lost 3 bases and the J gene lost 4 bases, with 11 bases spanning the gap. The germline V gene encodes CDR1 SGDLS and CDR2 YYNGEE. The chain joins TRBV9 to TRBJ1-3; D may be TRBD1 (6 bases). The sequence derives from a woman under 30 in good health and CMV-seronegative. Sequenced sample: PBMCs. CDR3 coding DNA: TGTGCCAGCAGCGCCCAAGGACAGGGAAACACCATATATTTT. Its protein is CASSAQGQGNTIYF.